These 13 T cell receptor beta chains were sequenced from one sample in a study of identical twins. TCRdb passed the 5' RACE reads through MiXCR, listing each CDR3 protein once. In the table there are around 1.7 million distinct CDR3 sequences, about 32% of which are singletons. The specimen sequenced was cord blood. The origin of the receptors is a newborn girl in good health.

This clonotype has more than one count but fewer than ten. This chain joins TRBV7-2 and TRBJ2-5, with D uncertain. Looked up from germline, CDR1 is SGHTA and CDR2 is FQGNSA. The CDR3 is 16 residues long. V was shortened by 0 bases and J by 0 bases, with 11 bases between the two germline ends. The CDR3 DNA sequence: TGTGCCAGCAGCTTAGCCCCATCCGGGTACCAAGAGACCCAGTACTTC. Its translation: CASSLAPSGYQETQYF.

In this sample, this clonotype turned up a few times. V is TRBV5-1 and J is TRBJ2-3, with 9 nucleotides matching TRBD1. V lost 5 bases and J lost 2; bases outside the gene matches: 6. The CDR3 covers 15 residues. CDR1 SGHRS and CDR2 YFSETQ come from the germline V gene. The CDR3 spells CASRSGQGHTDTQYF. Written as DNA, the CDR3 is TGCGCCAGCAGATCTGGACAGGGGCACACAGATACGCAGTATTTT.

The chain uses TRBV3-1 and TRBJ1-1, with unresolved D. Germline CDR1 LGHDT, CDR2 YNNKEL (reference sequence). Trimming removed 0 bases from V and 5 bases from J, with 7 bases in between. The CDR3 consists of 13 residues. The CDR3 loop is CASSQEARTEAFF. CDR3 bases: TGTGCCAGCAGCCAAGAGGCAAGGACTGAAGCTTTCTTT.

V is TRBV10-3 and J is TRBJ2-1; either TRBD1 or TRBD2 may supply D (5 bases each). Germline V gene sequence: CDR1 ENHRY, CDR2 SYGVKD. The CDR3 totals 15 residues. Trimming removed 6 bases from V and 6 bases from J, with 18 bases in between. The CDR3 DNA reads as TGTGCCATCAGGGGGGTTAGGTTTCGTAGCAATGAGCAGTTCTTC. Its translation: CAIRGVRFRSNEQFF.

This chain links TRBV2 with TRBJ1-2; TRBD1 is a possible D gene (6 bases). There are 14 residues in the CDR3. Trimming took 6 bases from V and 0 from J, leaving 11 bases between them. Germline assignment: CDR1 SNHLY and CDR2 FYNNEI. The chain's CDR3 is CASRDSEANYGYTF. CDR3 bases: TGTGCCAGCAGGGACAGCGAAGCTAACTATGGCTACACCTTC. Supplemented by reference TRBV2 and TRBJ1-2, the full variable domain reads EPEVTQTPSHQVTQMGQEVILRCVPISNHLYFYWYRQILGQKVEFLVSFYNNEISEKSEIFDDQFSVERPDGSNFTLKIRSTKLEDSAMYFCASRDSEANYGYTFGSGTRLTVV.

This clonotype was observed a handful of times. The chain joins TRBV29-1 to TRBJ1-1; D gene uncertain. CDR1 is SQVTM, CDR2 ANQGSEA, per germline. Trimming left V 2 bases short and J 0 bases short, with 10 bases between. This CDR3 has 14 amino acids. As DNA, the CDR3 is TGCAGCGTTGAATTGCGGACCCTGAACACTGAAGCTTTCTTT. This sequence encodes CSVELRTLNTEAFF.

The V and J genes are TRBV5-8 and TRBJ1-4; 8 bases are a match to TRBD1. Germline V CDR1 and CDR2: SGHTS, YDEGEE. The CDR3 runs 16 residues. V shed 2 bases, J shed 7 bases, and the junction held 10 bases outside the gene matches. CDR3 coding DNA: TGTGCCAGCAGCTTTAAGATCAGGGGGCTGGTTGAAAAACTGTTTTTT. Protein product: CASSFKIRGLVEKLFF. Using reference TRBV5-8 and TRBJ1-4 for the parts outside the CDR3, the full variable domain is EAGVTQSPTHLIKTRGQQATLRCSPISGHTSVYWYQQALGLGLQFLLWYDEGEERNRGNFPPRFSGRQFPNYSSELNVNALELEDSALYLCASSFKIRGLVEKLFFGSGTQLSVL.

This chain connects TRBV3-1 to TRBJ2-3; weak D call: TRBD2 (6 bases). The CDR3 runs to 15 residues. Per germline, CDR1 LGHDT and CDR2 YNNKEL (reference sequence). V was pared by 5 bases and J by 0 bases, with 12 bases between. CDR3 in amino acids: CASSWDWQSTDTQYF. The CDR3 nucleotides read TGTGCCAGCAGCTGGGACTGGCAAAGCACAGATACGCAGTATTTT.

CDR3: CASSWMTSSYNEQFF. For the CDR3, the DNA is TGTGCCAGCAGCTGGATGACTAGCTCCTACAATGAGCAGTTCTTC. The chain carries TRBV7-2 and TRBJ2-1; D might be TRBD2 (6 bases). CDR3 length: 15 amino acids. Germline V lookup: CDR1 SGHTA, CDR2 FQGNSA. V gave up 4 bases and J gave up 0 bases, with 10 bases separating them.

This clonotype was detected only a few times. The chain employs TRBV11-2 and TRBJ2-1; D possibly corresponds to TRBD2 (5 bases). This CDR3 contains 16 residues. From germline, CDR1 is SGHAT and CDR2 FQNNGV. The V end was cut by 1 base, the J end by 2 bases, with 12 bases between. As DNA, the CDR3 is TGTGCCAGCAGCTTAGGAGCTAGCCCCCCCTACAATGAGCAGTTCTTC. It encodes CASSLGASPPYNEQFF.

CDR3 sequence reads: CASSLLTRETQFF. CDR3 bases: TGTGCCAGCAGCTTACTAACTCGAGAGACCCAGTTCTTC. The chain uses TRBV7-2 and TRBJ2-1, with D hard to call. This CDR3 has 13 amino acids. Per the germline V gene, CDR1 is SGHTA and CDR2 is FQGNSA. V lost 2 bases and J 13 bases, leaving 15 bases between the germline ends.

The V and J genes are TRBV4-2 and TRBJ2-5, with D unresolved. Germline V lookup: CDR1 LGHNA, CDR2 YNFKEQ. CDR3 size: 15 residues. V was cut by 0 bases and J by 1 base, with 9 bases left in between. This CDR3 is CASSQDRAVQETQYF. CDR3 DNA: TGTGCCAGCAGCCAAGATCGGGCAGTCCAAGAGACCCAGTACTTC.

V gene TRBV3-1 combines with J gene TRBJ2-7; TRBD1 matches 8 bases. This CDR3 region has 14 residues. Germline trimming cut 4 bases from V and 6 bases from J; bases unmatched to any gene: 8. The germline V gene has CDR1 LGHDT and CDR2 YNNKEL (reference sequence). Here the CDR3 DNA reads TGTGCCAGCAGCCCGGACAGGGAAATGGTCGAGCAGTACTTC. Protein product: CASSPDREMVEQYF.